The sequence of this T cell receptor beta chain was determined in a study of T cell repertoires in cytomegalovirus infection. Looking at the study overall: HLA-B-restricted CMV epitopes that are well studied were used alongside recently identified HLA-C-restricted ones.

A word on this clonotype: As yet, its antigen is unknown.

TCRdb processed the reads anew with MiXCR; each CDR3 protein has one entry. The table shows 100,000 to 120,000 distinct CDR3 sequences, with 30% occurring only once. V was clipped by 5 bases and J by 6 bases, with 12 bases between them. The CDR3 runs to 13 residues. Germline loops: CDR1 SNHLY, CDR2 FYNNEI. Sequenced material: CD8+ T cells from cultured PBMCs, taken from culture after CMV antigen stimulation. This rearrangement joins TRBV2 to TRBJ2-3; no definite D call. The sequence was collected from a human donor in good health (CMV status not recorded). Some clones in this sample may be carry-over from other donors' samples. The DNA for the CDR3 is TGTGCCAGCAGTCGCGACAAAGGGGATACGCAGTATTTT. Its protein is CASSRDKGDTQYF.